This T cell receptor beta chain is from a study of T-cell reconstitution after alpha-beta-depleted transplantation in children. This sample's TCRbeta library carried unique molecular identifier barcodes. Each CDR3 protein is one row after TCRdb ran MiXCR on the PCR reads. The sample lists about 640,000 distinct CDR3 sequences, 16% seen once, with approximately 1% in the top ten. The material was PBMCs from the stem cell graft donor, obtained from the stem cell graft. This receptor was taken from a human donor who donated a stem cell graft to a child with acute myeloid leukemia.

The CDR3 loop reads CASSESPGDRHGYTF. CDR3 in DNA: TGCGCCAGCAGTGAGTCCCCAGGGGACCGACATGGCTACACCTTC. The chain is built from TRBV10-1 and TRBJ1-2; tentative D call: TRBD1 (6 bases). V lost 0 bases and J lost 6, with 14 bases in between. The CDR3 contains 15 residues. Germline loops: CDR1 WNHNN, CDR2 SYGVQD (reference sequence).